The 25 T cell receptor beta chains below come from one sample, sequenced in a study of blood T cell repertoires in COVID-19. Method: immunoSEQ multiplex PCR; TCRdb's copy keeps in-frame clones and lacks some. The repertoire holds approximately 80,000 clones, with around 74% as singletons. Material: peripheral blood. These receptors were taken from a human donor in a cohort sampled during active COVID-19.

This clone was counted a few times. The chain has TRBV7-9 and TRBJ1-2, with 12 bases that match TRBD1. The germline V gene has CDR1 SEHNR and CDR2 FQNEAQ (reference sequence). This CDR3 spans 14 amino acids. The junction had 5 bases not matched to a gene; V was cut back by 8 bases and J by 4 bases. In DNA, the CDR3 is TGTGCCAGCCCGGGACAGGGGGCGAGCTATGGCTACACCTTC. Protein product: CASPGQGASYGYTF.

The rearrangement joins TRBV4-3 to TRBJ1-4; D uncertain. Trimming removed 0 bases from V and 8 bases from J, with 10 bases in between. The germline V gene has CDR1 LGHNA and CDR2 YSLEER. The CDR3 extends over 14 amino acids. The CDR3 sequence: CASSQDGVREKLFF. Here the CDR3 DNA reads TGCGCCAGCAGCCAAGACGGGGTGCGGGAAAAACTGTTTTTT.

The rearrangement uses TRBV24-1 and TRBJ1-5; weak D call: TRBD1 (6 bases). From germline, CDR1 is KGHDR and CDR2 SFDVKD. The CDR3 is 15 amino acids. Trimming pared 3 bases from V and 4 bases from J, leaving 12 bases between. The CDR3: CATSDMTGGNQPQHF. The CDR3 DNA is TGTGCCACCAGTGATATGACAGGAGGTAATCAGCCCCAGCATTTT.

The chain combines TRBV9 with TRBJ1-1; TRBD1 might be the D (5 bases). Trimming stripped 3 bases from V and 0 bases from J, with 18 bases between. Germline V lookup: CDR1 SGDLS, CDR2 YYNGEE. The CDR3 is 17 residues long. The CDR3 loop reads CASSEPGGGTMNTEAFF. CDR3 in DNA: TGTGCCAGCAGCGAACCGGGGGGTGGGACCATGAACACTGAAGCTTTCTTT.

The V and J genes are TRBV19 and TRBJ1-1; D gene unclear. V lost 2 bases to trimming and J lost 6 bases, with 13 bases between them. Germline V lookup: CDR1 LNHDA, CDR2 SQIVND (reference sequence). CDR3 length: 14 amino acids. CDR3 sequence reads: CASSIRAGGAEAFF. The CDR3 coding sequence is TGTGCCAGTAGTATAAGGGCGGGAGGCGCTGAAGCTTTCTTT.

The chain couples TRBV5-1 to TRBJ2-3; the D gene is possibly TRBD2 (6 bases). Trimming took 2 bases from V and 6 from J, leaving 13 bases between them. Germline V gene sequence: CDR1 SGHRS, CDR2 YFSETQ. The CDR3 loop spans 14 amino acids. The CDR3 DNA sequence: TGCGCCAGCAGCTTCGGGACTGGGGTGGATACGCAGTATTTT. It codes for CASSFGTGVDTQYF.

This clone appeared a single time. V and J are TRBV5-6 and TRBJ1-2, with TRBD1 as a possible D gene (5 bases). Trimming left V 0 bases short and J 8 bases short, with 17 bases between. Germline V gene sequence: CDR1 SGHDT, CDR2 YYEEEE. The CDR3 loop spans 15 amino acids. The DNA for the CDR3 is TGTGCCAGCAGCTTGGCCAACTTTCTAGGGGTCGGCTACACCTTC. Translated, it gives CASSLANFLGVGYTF.

The chain joins TRBV28 to TRBJ2-3; TRBD1 matches at 7 bases. V dropped 5 bases and J dropped 9; count of bases not matched to a gene: 8. Germline loops: CDR1 MDHEN, CDR2 SYDVKM. There are 13 residues in the CDR3. The DNA for the CDR3 is TGTGCCAGCAGTCTCCCCGACAGGGCAACGCAGTATTTT. Translating gives CASSLPDRATQYF.

The V and J genes are TRBV12-3 or TRBV12-4 and TRBJ2-1; 8 nucleotides line up with TRBD1. The V segment lost 7 bases and the J segment 7 bases; nucleotides outside the gene matches: 6. The CDR3 length is 13 residues. CDR3 sequence: CASNQGAENEQFF. The CDR3 DNA reads as TGTGCCAGCAATCAGGGGGCGGAGAATGAGCAGTTCTTC.

The gene calls are TRBV5-1 and TRBJ1-2; 10 bases agree with TRBD1. The CDR3 runs 14 residues. V lost 0 bases and J lost 7; bases outside the gene matches: 3. Germline V lookup: CDR1 SGHRS, CDR2 YFSETQ. The CDR3 bases are TGCGCCAGCAGCTTGGAGGGGACAGGGGTTGGCTACACCTTC. Its translation is CASSLEGTGVGYTF.

The rearrangement links TRBV5-1 to TRBJ2-7; D not resolved. Germline assignment: CDR1 SGHRS and CDR2 YFSETQ. This CDR3 is built from 16 residues. The ends were cut back, 0 bases at V and 3 bases at J, with 16 bases in the middle. The CDR3 protein is CASSLAETPIDYEQYF. The CDR3, as DNA: TGCGCCAGCAGCTTGGCCGAGACACCAATTGACTACGAGCAGTACTTC. Looking up the rest from reference TRBV5-1 and TRBJ2-7 gives the full variable domain: KAGVTQTPRYLIKTRGQQVTLSCSPISGHRSVSWYQQTPGQGLQFLFEYFSETQRNKGNFPGRFSGRQFSNSRSEMNVSTLELGDSALYLCASSLAETPIDYEQYFGPGTRLTVT.

DNA of the CDR3: TGCGCCAGCAGCACCGGGACAGCCGGGGCCAACGTCCTGACTTTC. Its translation: CASSTGTAGANVLTF. The chain uses TRBV5-1 and TRBJ2-6; 7 nucleotides match TRBD1. The J segment lost 4 bases and the V segment lost 4 bases, leaving 5 bases of the junction unmatched. Germline CDR1 is SGHRS and CDR2 is YFSETQ. This CDR3 region has 15 residues. Combining the CDR3 with reference TRBV5-1 and TRBJ2-6 gives the whole variable domain KAGVTQTPRYLIKTRGQQVTLSCSPISGHRSVSWYQQTPGQGLQFLFEYFSETQRNKGNFPGRFSGRQFSNSRSEMNVSTLELGDSALYLCASSTGTAGANVLTFGAGSRLTVL.

This clone has just a few counts. The V gene is TRBV11-3, the J gene TRBJ2-2; TRBD2 aligns across 7 bases. Germline loops: CDR1 SGHNT, CDR2 YENEEA. V was clipped by 1 base and J by 3 bases; unmatched bases: 2. The CDR3 runs 15 residues. DNA for the CDR3: TGTGCCAGCAGCTTAGTGAGCGGGGACACCGGGGAGCTGTTTTTT. Its protein is CASSLVSGDTGELFF.

The V and J genes are TRBV28 and TRBJ1-2; no firm D call. The CDR3 length is 13 residues. V lost 4 bases to trimming and J lost 4 bases, with 10 bases between them. Germline V gene lookup returns CDR1 MDHEN and CDR2 SYDVKM. CDR3 sequence: CASSSGILYGYTF. CDR3 coding DNA: TGTGCCAGCAGTTCCGGGATCCTCTATGGCTACACCTTC.

The genes are TRBV30 and TRBJ1-6, with D uncertain. Deletions cut 7 bases from V and 15 bases from J, with 28 bases between. Germline CDR1 reads GTSNPN; CDR2 reads SVGIG (reference sequence). The CDR3 extends over 15 amino acids. DNA for the CDR3: TGTGCCTCCCTTCCGGAGGGATCCCCCATGGATGACCTCCACTTT. This sequence encodes CASLPEGSPMDDLHF. The entire variable domain, with the rest obtained from reference TRBV30 and TRBJ1-6, is as follows: SQTIHQWPATLVQPVGSPLSLECTVEGTSNPNLYWYRQAAGRGLQLLFYSVGIGQISSEVPQNLSASRPQDRQFILSSKKLLLSDSGFYLCASLPEGSPMDDLHFGNGTRLTVT.

The chain recombines TRBV5-1 with TRBJ2-4; D remains ambiguous. CDR1 is SGHRS, CDR2 YFSETQ, per germline. The V end lost 2 bases, the J end lost 8 bases, and 11 bases lay between the germline ends. The CDR3 is 13 amino acids. CDR3 amino acids: CASSLVGRDIQYF. Written as DNA, the CDR3 is TGCGCCAGCAGCTTAGTGGGCCGAGACATTCAGTACTTC.

The chain joins TRBV30 to TRBJ1-2; a weak D match, TRBD1 (6 bases). Trimming removed 2 bases at V and 6 bases at J, with 22 bases between. The length of the CDR3 is 16 residues. Germline CDR1 reads GTSNPN; CDR2 reads SVGIG (reference sequence). CDR3 amino acids: CAWSPLLGGAGNGYTF. CDR3 sequence (DNA): TGTGCCTGGAGTCCCCTGTTGGGGGGGGCTGGGAATGGCTACACCTTC.

The rearrangement links TRBV6-5 to TRBJ1-4; D not resolved. Looked up from germline, CDR1 is MNHEY and CDR2 is SVGAGI. This CDR3 is 12 amino acids long. Trimming cost V 5 bases and J 8 bases, with 9 bases left between them. The CDR3 here is CASSLRGEKLFF. The CDR3 bases are TGTGCCAGCAGTCTCCGGGGAGAAAAACTGTTTTTT.

This sequence joins TRBV12-3 or TRBV12-4 and TRBJ1-2; D is unresolved. The CDR3 runs to 12 residues. Trimming removed 3 bases from V and 8 bases from J, with 10 bases in between. CDR3 DNA sequence: TGTGCCAGCAGTTTCCTTGCTAGGGGCTACACCTTC. Translation gives CASSFLARGYTF.

CDR3 amino acids: CASGLRETEAFF. The CDR3 nucleotides are TGCGCCAGCGGCTTGAGGGAGACTGAAGCTTTCTTT. The chain joins TRBV4-1 to TRBJ1-1; D uncertain. Germline lookup yields CDR1 MGHRA and CDR2 YSYEKL. The length of the CDR3 is 12 residues. V lost 8 bases and J lost 5, with 12 bases in between.

In this sample, this clone turned up once. The rearrangement joins TRBV7-2 to TRBJ1-2, with 7 nucleotides matching TRBD1. The length of the CDR3 is 16 residues. Unmatched junction bases numbered 7, after V lost 1 base and J lost 2 bases. From germline, CDR1 is SGHTA and CDR2 FQGNSA. Here the CDR3 reads CASSLVSWDRNYGYTF. In DNA form, the CDR3 reads TGTGCCAGCAGCTTAGTCTCCTGGGACAGAAACTATGGCTACACCTTC.

This sequence joins TRBV5-4 and TRBJ1-6; tentatively, D is TRBD1 (5 bases). Germline V gene lookup returns CDR1 SGHNT and CDR2 YYREEE (reference sequence). V was shortened by 0 bases and J by 9 bases, with 10 bases between the two germline ends. CDR3 length: 14 residues. The CDR3 loop reads CASSLGQGASPLHF. For the CDR3, the DNA is TGTGCCAGCAGCTTGGGGCAGGGTGCTTCACCCCTCCACTTT. The variable domain in full, with the rest retrieved from reference TRBV5-4 and TRBJ1-6, is ETGVTQSPTHLIKTRGQQVTLRCSSQSGHNTVSWYQQALGQGPQFIFQYYREEENGRGNFPPRFSGLQFPNYSSELNVNALELDDSALYLCASSLGQGASPLHFGNGTRLTVT.

The CDR3 region is CASSRPWTVQETQYF. The CDR3 nucleotides are TGTGCCAGCAGCCGCCCTTGGACAGTTCAAGAGACCCAGTACTTC. V gene TRBV6-2 or TRBV6-3 combines with J gene TRBJ2-5; maybe TRBD1 (6 bases). Germline assignment: CDR1 MNHEY and CDR2 SVGEGT. V was shortened by 6 bases and J by 2 bases, with 16 bases between the two germline ends. This CDR3 has 15 amino acids.

The chain has TRBV28 and TRBJ1-2; no firm D call. Trimming took off 6 bases at V and 7 bases at J, with 15 bases between the two ends. The CDR3 runs 13 residues. Germline assignment: CDR1 MDHEN and CDR2 SYDVKM. The CDR3 bases are TGTGCCAGCAGATTGACACCGGGGATTGGCTACACCTTC. This encodes CASRLTPGIGYTF.

CDR3 loop: CASSVQGLGNQPQHF. DNA of the CDR3: TGTGCCAGCAGTGTGCAGGGTCTGGGCAATCAGCCCCAGCATTTT. This chain joins TRBV2 and TRBJ1-5; D is perhaps TRBD1 (5 bases). CDR3 length equals 15 residues. The V end was cut by 4 bases, the J end by 2 bases, with 12 bases between. Germline-derived CDR1 and CDR2 are SNHLY and FYNNEI.